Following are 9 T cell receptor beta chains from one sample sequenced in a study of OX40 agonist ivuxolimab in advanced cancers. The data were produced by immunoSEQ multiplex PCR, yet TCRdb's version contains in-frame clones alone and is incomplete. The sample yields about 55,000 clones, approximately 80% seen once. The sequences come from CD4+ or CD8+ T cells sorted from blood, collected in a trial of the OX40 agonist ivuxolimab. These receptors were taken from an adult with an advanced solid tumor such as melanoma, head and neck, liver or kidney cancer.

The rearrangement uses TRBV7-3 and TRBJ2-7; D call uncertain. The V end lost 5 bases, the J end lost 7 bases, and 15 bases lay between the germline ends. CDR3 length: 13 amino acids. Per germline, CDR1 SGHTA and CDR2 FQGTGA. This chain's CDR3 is CASSRDPTREQYF. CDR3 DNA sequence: TGTGCCAGCAGCCGAGACCCGACCCGGGAGCAGTACTTC.

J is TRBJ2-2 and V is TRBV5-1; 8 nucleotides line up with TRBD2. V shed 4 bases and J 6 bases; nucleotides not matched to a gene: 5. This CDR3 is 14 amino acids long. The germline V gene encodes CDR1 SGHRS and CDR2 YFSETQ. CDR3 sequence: CASSPGGAPGELFF. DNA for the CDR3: TGCGCCAGCAGCCCCGGGGGGGCGCCCGGGGAGCTGTTTTTT.

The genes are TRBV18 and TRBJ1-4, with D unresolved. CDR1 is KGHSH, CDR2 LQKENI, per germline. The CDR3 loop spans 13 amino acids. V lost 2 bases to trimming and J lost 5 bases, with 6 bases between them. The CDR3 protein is CASSPKENEKLFF. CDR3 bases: TGTGCCAGCTCACCAAAAGAGAATGAAAAACTGTTTTTT.

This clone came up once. The CDR3 is CASKGASSYNEQFF. CDR3 sequence (DNA): TGTGCCAGCAAGGGTGCGAGCTCCTACAATGAGCAGTTCTTC. The chain combines TRBV27 with TRBJ2-1; D gene ambiguous. V was trimmed by 7 bases and J by 0 bases, leaving 10 bases between them. The CDR3 is 14 residues long. Per the germline V gene, CDR1 is MNHEY and CDR2 is SMNVEV (reference sequence).

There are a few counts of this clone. The CDR3 nucleotides read TGCGCCAGCAGCTGGGGAGGGGCGCGGACAGATACGCAGTATTTT. This translates into CASSWGGARTDTQYF. The J gene is TRBJ2-3, the V gene TRBV5-1; 7 nucleotides agree with TRBD2. CDR3 length: 15 amino acids. The trim removed 3 bases at V and 3 bases at J, leaving 7 bases unmatched. Germline CDR1 reads SGHRS; CDR2 reads YFSETQ.

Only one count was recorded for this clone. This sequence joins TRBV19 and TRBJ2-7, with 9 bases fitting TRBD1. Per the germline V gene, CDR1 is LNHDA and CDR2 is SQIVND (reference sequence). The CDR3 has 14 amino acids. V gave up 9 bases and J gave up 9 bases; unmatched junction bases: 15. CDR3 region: CASASGTGKVRQYF. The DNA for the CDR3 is TGTGCCAGCGCTTCCGGGACAGGGAAAGTAAGGCAGTACTTC.

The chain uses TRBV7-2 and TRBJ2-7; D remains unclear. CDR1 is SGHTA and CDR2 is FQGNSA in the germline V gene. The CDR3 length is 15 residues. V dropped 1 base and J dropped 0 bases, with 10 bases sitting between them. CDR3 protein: CASSLGPGNSYEQYF. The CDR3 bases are TGTGCCAGCAGCTTAGGCCCGGGTAACTCCTACGAGCAGTACTTC.

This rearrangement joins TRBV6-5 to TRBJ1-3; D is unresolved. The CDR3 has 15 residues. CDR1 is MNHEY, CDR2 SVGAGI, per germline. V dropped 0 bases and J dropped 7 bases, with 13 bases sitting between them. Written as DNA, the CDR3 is TGTGCCAGCAGTTACTCAATGTCGTTGGGGAACACCATATATTTT. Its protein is CASSYSMSLGNTIYF.

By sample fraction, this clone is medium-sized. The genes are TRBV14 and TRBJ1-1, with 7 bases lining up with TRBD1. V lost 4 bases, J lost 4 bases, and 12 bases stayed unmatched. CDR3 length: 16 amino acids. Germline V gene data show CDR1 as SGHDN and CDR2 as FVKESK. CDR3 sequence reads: CASSRYRGKRLTEAFF. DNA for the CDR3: TGTGCCAGCAGCCGCTACAGGGGCAAAAGGCTCACTGAAGCTTTCTTT. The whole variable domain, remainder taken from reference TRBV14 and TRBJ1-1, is EAGVTQFPSHSVIEKGQTVTLRCDPISGHDNLYWYRRVMGKEIKFLLHFVKESKQDESGMPNNRFLAERTGGTYSTLKVQPAELEDSGVYFCASSRYRGKRLTEAFFGQGTRLTVV.